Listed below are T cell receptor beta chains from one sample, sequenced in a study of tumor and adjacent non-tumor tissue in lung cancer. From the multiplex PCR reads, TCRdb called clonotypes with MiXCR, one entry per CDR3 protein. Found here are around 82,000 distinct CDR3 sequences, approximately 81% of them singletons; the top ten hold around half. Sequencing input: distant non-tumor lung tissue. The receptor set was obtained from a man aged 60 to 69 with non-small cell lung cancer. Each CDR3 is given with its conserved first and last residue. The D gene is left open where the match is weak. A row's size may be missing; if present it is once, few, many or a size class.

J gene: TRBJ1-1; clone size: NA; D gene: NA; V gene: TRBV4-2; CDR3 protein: CASSQAESLNTEAFF; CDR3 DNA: TGTGCCAGTAGCCAAGCGGAGAGTTTGAACACTGAAGCTTTCTTT
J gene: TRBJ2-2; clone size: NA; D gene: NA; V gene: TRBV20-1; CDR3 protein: CSARALMGGARELLF; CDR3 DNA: TGCAGTGCTAGAGCTCTCATGGGGGGAGCCCGGGAGCTGCTTTTT
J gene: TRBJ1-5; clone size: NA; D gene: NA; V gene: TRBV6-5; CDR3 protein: CASSYLQGSNQSQHF; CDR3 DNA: TGTGCAAGTAGTTACCTACAGGGAAGCAATCAGTCCCAGCATTTT
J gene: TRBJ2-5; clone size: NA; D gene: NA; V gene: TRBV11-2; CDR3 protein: CDSSSTGKETQYF; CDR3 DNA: TGTGACAGTAGCTCTACAGGGAAAGAGACACAGTACTTC
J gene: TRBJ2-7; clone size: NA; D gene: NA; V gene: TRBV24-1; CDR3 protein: CATSDLQAGHDKREQYF; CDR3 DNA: TGTGCCACCAGTGATTTGCAGGCAGGGCATGATAAACGGGAGCAGTACTTC
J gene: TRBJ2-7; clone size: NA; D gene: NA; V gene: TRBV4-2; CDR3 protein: CASNQDPSRYERYF; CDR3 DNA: TGTGCCAGCAACCAAGACCCCTCACGTTACGAGCGGTACTTC
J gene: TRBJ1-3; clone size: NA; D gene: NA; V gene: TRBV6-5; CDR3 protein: CASSYEGHGTGYTIYF; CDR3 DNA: TGTGCCAGCAGTTACGAAGGACATGGGACTGGATACACCATATATTTT
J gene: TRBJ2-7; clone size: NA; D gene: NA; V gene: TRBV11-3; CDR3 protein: CTSSYGQTYEQYF; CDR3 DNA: TGTACCAGCAGCTACGGGCAGACCTATGAGCAGTACTTC
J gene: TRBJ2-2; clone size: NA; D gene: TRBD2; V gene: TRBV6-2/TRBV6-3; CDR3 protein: CTSSYTLADTGELFF; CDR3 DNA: TGTACCAGCAGTTACACCCTAGCGGACACCGGGGAGTTGTTTTTT
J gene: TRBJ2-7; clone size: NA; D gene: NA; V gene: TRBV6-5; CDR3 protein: CASSYTSTGASYDQYF; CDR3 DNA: TGTGCCAGCAGTTACACCTCGACAGGTGCATCCTATGATCAGTACTTC
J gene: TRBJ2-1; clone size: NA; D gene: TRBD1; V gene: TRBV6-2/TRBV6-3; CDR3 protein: CTSTDGTARYEQFF; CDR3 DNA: TGTACCAGCACCGACGGGACAGCCCGCTATGAGCAGTTCTTC
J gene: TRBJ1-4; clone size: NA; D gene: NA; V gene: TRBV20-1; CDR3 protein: CNAGTGAFNEKPFF; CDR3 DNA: TGCAATGCGGGAACAGGAGCGTTTAATGAAAAACCGTTTTTT
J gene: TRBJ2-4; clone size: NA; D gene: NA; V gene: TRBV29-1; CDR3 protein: CSVLRQTLAKNIQCF; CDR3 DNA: TGCAGCGTTCTTCGACAGACCTTAGCAAAAAACATTCAGTGCTTC
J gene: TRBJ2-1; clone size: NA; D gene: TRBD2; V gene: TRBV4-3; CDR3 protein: CTSSQDWARLAGRTYYNEQFF; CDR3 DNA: TGCACCAGCAGCCAAGATTGGGCGCGACTAGCGGGTAGGACCTACTACAATGAGCAGTTCTTC
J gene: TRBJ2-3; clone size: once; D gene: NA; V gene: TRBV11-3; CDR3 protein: CATNFVRGARDTQYF; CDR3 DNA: TGTGCCACCAATTTCGTGAGGGGGGCGAGGGATACGCAGTATTTT